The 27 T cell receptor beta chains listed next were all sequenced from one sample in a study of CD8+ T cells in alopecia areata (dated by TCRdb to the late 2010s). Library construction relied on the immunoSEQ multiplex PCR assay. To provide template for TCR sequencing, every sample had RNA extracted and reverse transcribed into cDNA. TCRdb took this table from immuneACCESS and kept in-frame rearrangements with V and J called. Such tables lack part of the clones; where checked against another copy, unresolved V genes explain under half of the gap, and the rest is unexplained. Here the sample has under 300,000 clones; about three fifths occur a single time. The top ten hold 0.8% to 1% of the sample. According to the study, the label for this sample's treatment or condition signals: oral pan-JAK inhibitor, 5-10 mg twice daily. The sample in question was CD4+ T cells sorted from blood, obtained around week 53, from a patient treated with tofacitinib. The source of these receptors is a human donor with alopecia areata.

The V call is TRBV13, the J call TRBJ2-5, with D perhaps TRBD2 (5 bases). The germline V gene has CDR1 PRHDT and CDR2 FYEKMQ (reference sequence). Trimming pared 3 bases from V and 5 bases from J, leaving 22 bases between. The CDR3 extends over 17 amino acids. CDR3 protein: CASSFGGSNTPLETQYF. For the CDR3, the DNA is TGTGCCAGCAGCTTCGGAGGTAGTAATACCCCGTTGGAGACCCAGTACTTC.

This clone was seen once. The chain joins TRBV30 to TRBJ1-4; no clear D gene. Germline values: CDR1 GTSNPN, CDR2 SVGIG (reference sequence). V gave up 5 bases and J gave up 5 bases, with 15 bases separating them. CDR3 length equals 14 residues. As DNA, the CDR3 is TGTGCCTGGGGCAGGAAGAGGTCGAATGAAAAACTGTTTTTT. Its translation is CAWGRKRSNEKLFF.

The CDR3 sequence: CASSQTSGNQPQHF. CDR3 nucleotide sequence: TGTGCCAGCAGCCAGACTTCTGGCAATCAGCCCCAGCATTTT. This sequence joins TRBV27 and TRBJ1-5; unclear D gene. V was clipped by 6 bases and J by 2 bases, with 11 bases between them. Germline values: CDR1 MNHEY, CDR2 SMNVEV (reference sequence). The CDR3 sequence is 14 residues long.

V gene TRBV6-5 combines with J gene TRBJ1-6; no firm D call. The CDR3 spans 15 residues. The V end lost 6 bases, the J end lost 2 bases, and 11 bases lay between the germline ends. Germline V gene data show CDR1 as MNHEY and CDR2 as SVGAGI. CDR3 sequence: CASRAGATYNSPLHF. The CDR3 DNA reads TGTGCCAGCAGGGCTGGCGCAACCTATAATTCACCCCTCCACTTT.

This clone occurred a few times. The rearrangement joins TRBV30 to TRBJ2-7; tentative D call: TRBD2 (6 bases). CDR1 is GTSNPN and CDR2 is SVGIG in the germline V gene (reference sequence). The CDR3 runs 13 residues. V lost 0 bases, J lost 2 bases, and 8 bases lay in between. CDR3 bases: TGTGCCTGGAGTGTCCTAGCGACCTACGAGCAGTACTTC. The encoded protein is CAWSVLATYEQYF.

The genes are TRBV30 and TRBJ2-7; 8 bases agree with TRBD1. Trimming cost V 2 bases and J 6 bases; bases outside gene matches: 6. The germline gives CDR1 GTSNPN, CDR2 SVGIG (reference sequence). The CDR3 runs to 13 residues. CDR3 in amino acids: CAWSKEDRAEQYF. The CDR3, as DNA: TGTGCCTGGAGTAAGGAGGACAGGGCCGAGCAGTACTTC. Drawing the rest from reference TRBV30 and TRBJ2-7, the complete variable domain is SQTIHQWPATLVQPVGSPLSLECTVEGTSNPNLYWYRQAAGRGLQLLFYSVGIGQISSEVPQNLSASRPQDRQFILSSKKLLLSDSGFYLCAWSKEDRAEQYFGPGTRLTVT.

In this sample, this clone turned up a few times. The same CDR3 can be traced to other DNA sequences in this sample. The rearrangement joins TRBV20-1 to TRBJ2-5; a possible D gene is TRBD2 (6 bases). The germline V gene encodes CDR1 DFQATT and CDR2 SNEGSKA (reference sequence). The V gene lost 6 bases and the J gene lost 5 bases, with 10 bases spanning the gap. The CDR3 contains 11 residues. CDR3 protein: CSALAGETQYF. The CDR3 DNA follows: TGCAGTGCGCTCGCGGGGGAGACCCAGTACTTC.

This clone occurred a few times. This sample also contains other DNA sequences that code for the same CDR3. CDR3 coding DNA: TGCAGTGCTAGTCCAGATACGCAGTATTTT. This encodes CSASPDTQYF. This sequence joins TRBV20-1 and TRBJ2-3, with D unresolved. V was shortened by 3 bases and J by 4 bases, with 2 bases between the two germline ends. Looked up from germline, CDR1 is DFQATT and CDR2 is SNEGSKA (reference sequence). The CDR3 consists of 10 residues.

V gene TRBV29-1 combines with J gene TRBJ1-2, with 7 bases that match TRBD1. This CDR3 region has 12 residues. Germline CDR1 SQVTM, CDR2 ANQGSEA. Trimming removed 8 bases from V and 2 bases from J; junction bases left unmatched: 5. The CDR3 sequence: CSSQGVNYGYTF. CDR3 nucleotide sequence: TGCAGCTCGCAGGGGGTCAACTATGGCTACACCTTC.

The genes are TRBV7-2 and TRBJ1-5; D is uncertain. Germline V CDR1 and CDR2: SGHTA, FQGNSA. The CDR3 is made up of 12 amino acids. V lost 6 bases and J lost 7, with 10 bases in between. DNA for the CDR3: TGTGCCAGCAGACCCCCGGGGCAGCCCCAGCATTTT. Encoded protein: CASRPPGQPQHF. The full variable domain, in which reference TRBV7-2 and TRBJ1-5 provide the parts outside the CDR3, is GAGVSQSPSNKVTEKGKDVELRCDPISGHTALYWYRQSLGQGLEFLIYFQGNSAPDKSGLPSDRFSAERTGGSVSTLTIQRTQQEDSAVYLCASRPPGQPQHFGDGTRLSIL.

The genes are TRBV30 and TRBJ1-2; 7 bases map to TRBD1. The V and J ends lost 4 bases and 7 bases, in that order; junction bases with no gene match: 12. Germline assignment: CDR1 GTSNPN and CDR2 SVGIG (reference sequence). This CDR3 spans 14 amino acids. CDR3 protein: CAWIRDDRAVGYTF. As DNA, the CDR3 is TGTGCCTGGATTCGGGATGACAGGGCCGTTGGCTACACCTTC.

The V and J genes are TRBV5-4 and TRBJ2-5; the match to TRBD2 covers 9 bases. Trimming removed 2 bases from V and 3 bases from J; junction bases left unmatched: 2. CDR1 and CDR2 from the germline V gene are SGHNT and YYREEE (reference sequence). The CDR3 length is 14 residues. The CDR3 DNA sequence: TGTGCCAGCAGCTTTCGACTAGCGGAAGAGACCCAGTACTTC. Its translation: CASSFRLAEETQYF.

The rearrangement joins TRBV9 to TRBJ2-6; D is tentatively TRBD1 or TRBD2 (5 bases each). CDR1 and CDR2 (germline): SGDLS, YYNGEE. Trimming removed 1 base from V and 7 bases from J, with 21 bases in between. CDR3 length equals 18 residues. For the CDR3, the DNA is TGTGCCAGCAGCGTAACCCAGGGACCCTCTTGGGGAGCCAACGTCCTGACTTTC. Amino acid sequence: CASSVTQGPSWGANVLTF.

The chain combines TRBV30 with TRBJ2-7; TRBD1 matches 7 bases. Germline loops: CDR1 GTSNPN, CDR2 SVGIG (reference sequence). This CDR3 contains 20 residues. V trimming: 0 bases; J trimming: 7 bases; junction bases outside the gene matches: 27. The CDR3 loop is CAWSVLRTRGQSLQRGEQYF. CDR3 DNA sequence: TGTGCCTGGAGTGTACTAAGGACAAGGGGACAGAGCCTACAGAGGGGGGAGCAGTACTTC.

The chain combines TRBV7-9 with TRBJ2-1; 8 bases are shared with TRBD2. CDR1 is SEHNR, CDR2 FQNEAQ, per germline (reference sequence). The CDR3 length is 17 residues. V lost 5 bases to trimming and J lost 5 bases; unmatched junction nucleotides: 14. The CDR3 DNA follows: TGTGCCAGCAGCCTGGGCCAGGGGCGGGGGGCCCACAATGAGCAGTTCTTC. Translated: CASSLGQGRGAHNEQFF.

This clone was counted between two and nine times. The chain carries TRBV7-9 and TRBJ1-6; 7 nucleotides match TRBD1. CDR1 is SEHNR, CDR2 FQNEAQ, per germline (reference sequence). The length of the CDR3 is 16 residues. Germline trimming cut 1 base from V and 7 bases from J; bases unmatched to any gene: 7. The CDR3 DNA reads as TGTGCCAGCAGCTTAGTCGCCGGGACAGCAAATTCACCCCTCCACTTT. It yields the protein CASSLVAGTANSPLHF.

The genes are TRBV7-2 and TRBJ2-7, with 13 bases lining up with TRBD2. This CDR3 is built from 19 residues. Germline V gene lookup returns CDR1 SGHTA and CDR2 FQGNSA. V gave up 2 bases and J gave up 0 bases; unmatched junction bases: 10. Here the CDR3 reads CASSLSGTSGAKSSYEQYF. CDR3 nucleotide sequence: TGTGCCAGCAGCTTATCCGGGACTAGCGGGGCTAAGAGCTCCTACGAGCAGTACTTC.

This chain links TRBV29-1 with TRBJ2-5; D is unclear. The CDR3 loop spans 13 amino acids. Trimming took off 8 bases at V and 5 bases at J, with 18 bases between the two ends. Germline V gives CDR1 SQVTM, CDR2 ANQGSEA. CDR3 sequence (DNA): TGCAGCCTCTCTCGACCCATGACGGAGACCCAGTACTTC. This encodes CSLSRPMTETQYF.

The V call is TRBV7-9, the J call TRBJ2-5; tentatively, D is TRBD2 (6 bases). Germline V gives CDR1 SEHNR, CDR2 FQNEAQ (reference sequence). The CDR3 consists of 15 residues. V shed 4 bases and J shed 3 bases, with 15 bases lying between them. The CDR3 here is CASSSLRGGKETQYF. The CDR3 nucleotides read TGTGCCAGCAGCTCCCTACGGGGCGGGAAAGAGACCCAGTACTTC.

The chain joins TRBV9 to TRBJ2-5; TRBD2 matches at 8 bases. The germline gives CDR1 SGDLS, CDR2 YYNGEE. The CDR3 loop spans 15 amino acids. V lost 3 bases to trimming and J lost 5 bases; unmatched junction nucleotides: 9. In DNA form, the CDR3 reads TGTGCCAGCAGCGGGAGCGGGGGCCACGTTGAGACCCAGTACTTC. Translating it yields CASSGSGGHVETQYF. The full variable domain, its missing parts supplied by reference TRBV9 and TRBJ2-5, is DSGVTQTPKHLITATGQRVTLRCSPRSGDLSVYWYQQSLDQGLQFLIQYYNGEERAKGNILERFSAQQFPDLHSELNLSSLELGDSALYFCASSGSGGHVETQYFGPGTRLLVL.

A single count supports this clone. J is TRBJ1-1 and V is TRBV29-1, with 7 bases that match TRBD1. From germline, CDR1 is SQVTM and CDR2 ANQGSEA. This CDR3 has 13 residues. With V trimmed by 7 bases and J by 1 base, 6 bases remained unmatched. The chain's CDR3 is CSAAGQQNTEAFF. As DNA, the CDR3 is TGCAGCGCTGCGGGACAGCAGAACACTGAAGCTTTCTTT.

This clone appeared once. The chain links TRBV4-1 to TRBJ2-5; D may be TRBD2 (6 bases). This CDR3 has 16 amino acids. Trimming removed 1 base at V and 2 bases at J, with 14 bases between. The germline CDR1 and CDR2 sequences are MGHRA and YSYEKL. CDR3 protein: CASSQGLSSDQETQYF. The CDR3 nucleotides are TGCGCCAGCAGCCAAGGTTTGTCTAGCGATCAAGAGACCCAGTACTTC.

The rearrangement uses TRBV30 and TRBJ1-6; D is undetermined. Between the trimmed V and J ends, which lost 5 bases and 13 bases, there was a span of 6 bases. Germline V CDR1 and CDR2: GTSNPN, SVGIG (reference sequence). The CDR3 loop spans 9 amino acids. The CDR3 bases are TGTGCCTGGGGGAGCCCCCTCCACTTT. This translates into CAWGSPLHF.

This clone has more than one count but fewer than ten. DNA for the CDR3: TGTGCCAGCAGCGGGACAGGGGGAAAAGGGGCCAACGTCCTGACTTTC. It encodes CASSGTGGKGANVLTF. The V call is TRBV25-1, the J call TRBJ2-6, with 11 bases aligning to TRBD1. Per the germline V gene, CDR1 is MGHDK and CDR2 is SYGVNS. The CDR3 is 16 amino acids. The V segment lost 6 bases and the J segment 4 bases; nucleotides outside the gene matches: 5. Full variable domain (outside the CDR3, taken from reference TRBV25-1 and TRBJ2-6): EADIYQTPRYLVIGTGKKITLECSQTMGHDKMYWYQQDPGMELHLIHYSYGVNSTEKGDLSSESTVSRIRTEHFPLTLESARPSHTSQYLCASSGTGGKGANVLTFGAGSRLTVL.

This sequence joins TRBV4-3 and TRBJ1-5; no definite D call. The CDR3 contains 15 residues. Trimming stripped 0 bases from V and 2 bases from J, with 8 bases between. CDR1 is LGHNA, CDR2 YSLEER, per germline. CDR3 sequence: CASSQDSYGNQPQHF. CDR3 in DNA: TGCGCCAGCAGCCAAGATTCGTACGGCAATCAGCCCCAGCATTTT.

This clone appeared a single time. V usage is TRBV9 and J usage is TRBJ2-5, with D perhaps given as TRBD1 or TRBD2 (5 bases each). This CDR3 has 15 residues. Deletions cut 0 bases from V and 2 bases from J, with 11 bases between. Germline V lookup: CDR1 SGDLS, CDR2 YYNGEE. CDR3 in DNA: TGTGCCAGCAGCGTAGCGGGACGCCGACAAGAGACCCAGTACTTC. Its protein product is CASSVAGRRQETQYF.

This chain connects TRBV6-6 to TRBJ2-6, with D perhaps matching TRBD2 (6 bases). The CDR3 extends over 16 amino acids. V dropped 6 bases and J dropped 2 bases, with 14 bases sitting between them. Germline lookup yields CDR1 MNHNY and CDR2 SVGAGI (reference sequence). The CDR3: CASSSPPGAGANVLTF. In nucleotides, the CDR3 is TGTGCCAGCAGCTCACCCCCGGGGGCTGGGGCCAACGTCCTGACTTTC.